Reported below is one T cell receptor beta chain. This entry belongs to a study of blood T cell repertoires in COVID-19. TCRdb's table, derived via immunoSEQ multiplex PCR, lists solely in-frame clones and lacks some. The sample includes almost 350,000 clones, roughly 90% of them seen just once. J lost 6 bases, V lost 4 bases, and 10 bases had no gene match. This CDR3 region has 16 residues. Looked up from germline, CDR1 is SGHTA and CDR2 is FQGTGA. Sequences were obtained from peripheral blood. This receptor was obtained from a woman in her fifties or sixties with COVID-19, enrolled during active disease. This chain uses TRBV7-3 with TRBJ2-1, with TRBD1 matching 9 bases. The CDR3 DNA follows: TGTGCCAGCAGCTCATTTTCCGGGACAGGGCTCAATGAGCAGTTCTTC. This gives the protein CASSSFSGTGLNEQFF.